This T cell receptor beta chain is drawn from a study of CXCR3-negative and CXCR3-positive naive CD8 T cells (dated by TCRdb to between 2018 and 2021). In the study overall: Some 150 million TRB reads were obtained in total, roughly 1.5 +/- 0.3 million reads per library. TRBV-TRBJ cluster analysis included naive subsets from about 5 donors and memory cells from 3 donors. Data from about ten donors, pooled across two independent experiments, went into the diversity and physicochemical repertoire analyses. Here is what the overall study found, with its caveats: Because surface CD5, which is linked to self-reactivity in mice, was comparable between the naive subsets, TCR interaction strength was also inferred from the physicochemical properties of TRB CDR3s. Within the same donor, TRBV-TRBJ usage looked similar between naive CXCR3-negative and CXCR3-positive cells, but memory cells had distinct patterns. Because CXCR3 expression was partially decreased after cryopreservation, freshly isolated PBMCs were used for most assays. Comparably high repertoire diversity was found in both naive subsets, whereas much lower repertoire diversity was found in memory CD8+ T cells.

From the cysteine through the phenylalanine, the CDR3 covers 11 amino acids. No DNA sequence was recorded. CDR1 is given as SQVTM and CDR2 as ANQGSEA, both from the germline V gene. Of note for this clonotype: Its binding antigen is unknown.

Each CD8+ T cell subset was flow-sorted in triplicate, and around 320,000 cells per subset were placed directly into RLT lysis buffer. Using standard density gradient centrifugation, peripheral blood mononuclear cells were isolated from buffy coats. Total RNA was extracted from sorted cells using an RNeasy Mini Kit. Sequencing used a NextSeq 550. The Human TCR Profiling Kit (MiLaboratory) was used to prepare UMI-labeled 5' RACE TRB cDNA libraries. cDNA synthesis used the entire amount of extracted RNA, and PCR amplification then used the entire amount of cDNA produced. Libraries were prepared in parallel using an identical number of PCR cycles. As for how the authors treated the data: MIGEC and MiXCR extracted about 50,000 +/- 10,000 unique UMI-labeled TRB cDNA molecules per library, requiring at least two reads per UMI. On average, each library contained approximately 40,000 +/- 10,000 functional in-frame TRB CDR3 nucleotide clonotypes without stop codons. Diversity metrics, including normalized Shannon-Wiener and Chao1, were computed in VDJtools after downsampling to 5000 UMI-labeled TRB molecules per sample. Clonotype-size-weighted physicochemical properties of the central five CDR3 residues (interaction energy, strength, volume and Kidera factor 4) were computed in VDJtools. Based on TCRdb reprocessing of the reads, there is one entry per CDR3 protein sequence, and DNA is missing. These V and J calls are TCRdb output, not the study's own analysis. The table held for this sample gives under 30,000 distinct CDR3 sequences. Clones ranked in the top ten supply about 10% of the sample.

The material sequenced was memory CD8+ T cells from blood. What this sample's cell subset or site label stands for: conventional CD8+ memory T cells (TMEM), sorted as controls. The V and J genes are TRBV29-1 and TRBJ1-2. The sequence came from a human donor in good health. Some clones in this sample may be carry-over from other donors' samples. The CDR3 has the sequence CSAVGSYGYTF.